The 9 T cell receptor beta chains below all came from one sample that was sequenced in a study of T-cell memory formation after mild COVID-19. Via MiXCR, TCRdb re-called the 5' RACE reads, giving one row per CDR3 protein. The sample lists roughly 340,000 distinct CDR3 sequences; more than 20% were seen once. Sequencing used PBMCs or a T cell subset sorted from them (not recorded which). These receptors were obtained from a man younger than 30 who had mild COVID-19 (a few samples of this study predate the infection). Cell type and time point are not known.

V usage is TRBV10-3 and J usage is TRBJ2-5, with TRBD1 matching over 7 bases. The CDR3 length is 16 residues. CDR1 is ENHRY and CDR2 is SYGVKD in the germline V gene. The ends lost 5 bases at V and 0 bases at J; junction bases unmatched: 9. CDR3 DNA: TGTGCCATCAGTTTAGGACAGGCTCCGTACCAAGAGACCCAGTACTTC. Translated, it gives CAISLGQAPYQETQYF.

J is TRBJ2-1 and V is TRBV28; D is undetermined. Germline V gene sequence: CDR1 MDHEN, CDR2 SYDVKM. V was cut by 1 base and J by 6 bases, with 4 bases left in between. This CDR3 is built from 12 residues. The DNA for the CDR3 is TGTGCCAGCAGTTTATCCCCCAATGAGCAGTTCTTC. It is translated as CASSLSPNEQFF. Looking up the rest from reference TRBV28 and TRBJ2-1 gives the full variable domain: DVKVTQSSRYLVKRTGEKVFLECVQDMDHENMFWYRQDPGLGLRLIYFSYDVKMKEKGDIPEGYSVSREKKERFSLILESASTNQTSMYLCASSLSPNEQFFGPGTRLTVL.

This rearrangement joins TRBV11-2 to TRBJ1-1; D perhaps matches TRBD1 (6 bases). The CDR3 has 13 amino acids. V was cut by 1 base and J by 11 bases, with 14 bases left in between. The germline V gene encodes CDR1 SGHAT and CDR2 FQNNGV. CDR3 coding DNA: TGTGCCAGCAGCTTAGCAGGGGACATTTGGGCTTTCTTT. This translates into CASSLAGDIWAFF.

This clonotype appeared a few times. The J gene is TRBJ2-7, the V gene TRBV24-1, with no clear D. The CDR3 extends over 12 amino acids. With 6 bases removed from V and 5 bases from J, the gap between germline ends came to 10 bases. CDR1 and CDR2 (germline): KGHDR, SFDVKD. The CDR3 region is CATSTSSHEQYV. The DNA for the CDR3 is TGTGCCACCAGTACCTCCTCACACGAGCAGTACGTC.

The chain recombines TRBV7-2 with TRBJ1-2; 11 positions agree with TRBD1. The CDR3 covers 15 residues. The junction had 9 bases not matched to a gene; V was cut back by 5 bases and J by 7 bases. Germline assignment: CDR1 SGHTA and CDR2 FQGNSA. As DNA, the CDR3 is TGTGCCAGCAGCCCACTCGGACAGGGGGCGTTTGGCTACACCTTC. This gives the protein CASSPLGQGAFGYTF.

The V and J genes are TRBV4-1 and TRBJ2-7; D unresolved. The ends were cut back, 1 base at V and 0 bases at J, with 7 bases in the middle. This CDR3 spans 14 amino acids. The germline CDR1 and CDR2 sequences are MGHRA and YSYEKL. In DNA form, the CDR3 reads TGCGCCAGCAGCCAAGTTGGCGACTCCTACGAGCAGTACTTC. Translation gives CASSQVGDSYEQYF.

The chain recombines TRBV5-1 with TRBJ2-7; 7 bases align to TRBD2. The trim removed 8 bases at V and 10 bases at J, leaving 15 bases unmatched. Germline loops: CDR1 SGHRS, CDR2 YFSETQ. The CDR3 consists of 13 residues. The CDR3 nucleotides read TGCGCCAGGGCCCGGGAGGCCCACCTTTTACAGTACTTC. Its protein is CARAREAHLLQYF.

This rearrangement joins TRBV9 to TRBJ1-2; 7 bases align to TRBD1. This CDR3 contains 15 residues. Trimming took 3 bases from V and 2 from J; bases not matched to a gene: 7. Germline CDR1 reads SGDLS; CDR2 reads YYNGEE. The CDR3 bases are TGTGCCAGCAGCGAGGGAAACAGGGGAAACTATGGCTACACCTTC. Protein sequence: CASSEGNRGNYGYTF.

The chain carries TRBV5-1 and TRBJ1-2, with a tentative D call TRBD1 (5 bases). The V end lost 3 bases, the J end lost 6 bases, and 12 bases lay between the germline ends. The germline gives CDR1 SGHRS, CDR2 YFSETQ. This CDR3 is built from 13 residues. The CDR3 sequence: CASSSGFSDGYTF. The DNA for the CDR3 is TGCGCCAGCAGCTCAGGGTTTTCTGATGGCTACACCTTC.